This T cell receptor (beta chain) was retrieved from a study of T cells in Graves' hyperthyroidism and ophthalmopathy. Overall study results and limits: Before onset, by a median of approximately 6.8 months, the model predicted ophthalmopathy.

Regions amplified from RNA transcripts were the TCR beta CDR3 regions. HTBI primers drove first-round RT-PCR of the TCR CDR3. Each CDR3 protein is one row after TCRdb ran MiXCR on the multiplex PCR reads. The sample lists about 560,000 distinct CDR3 sequences, around 15% seen once, with around 14% in the top ten. Any patient presenting with uncontrolled infection, other autoimmune disease, pregnancy or lactation was left out. Germline V gene data show CDR1 as LNHNV and CDR2 as YYDKDF (reference sequence). The V end was cut by 5 bases, the J end by 3 bases, with 16 bases between. CDR3 size: 15 residues. Many counts were recorded for this clonotype. What it binds is unknown.

Sequencing used blood. This TCR was sampled from a woman between 40 and 50 years old with Graves' hyperthyroidism. The rearrangement uses TRBV15 and TRBJ2-5; D is unclear. CDR3 amino acids: CATSGQDGWEETQYF. The CDR3, as DNA: TGTGCCACCAGCGGTCAGGACGGGTGGGAAGAGACCCAGTACTTC.